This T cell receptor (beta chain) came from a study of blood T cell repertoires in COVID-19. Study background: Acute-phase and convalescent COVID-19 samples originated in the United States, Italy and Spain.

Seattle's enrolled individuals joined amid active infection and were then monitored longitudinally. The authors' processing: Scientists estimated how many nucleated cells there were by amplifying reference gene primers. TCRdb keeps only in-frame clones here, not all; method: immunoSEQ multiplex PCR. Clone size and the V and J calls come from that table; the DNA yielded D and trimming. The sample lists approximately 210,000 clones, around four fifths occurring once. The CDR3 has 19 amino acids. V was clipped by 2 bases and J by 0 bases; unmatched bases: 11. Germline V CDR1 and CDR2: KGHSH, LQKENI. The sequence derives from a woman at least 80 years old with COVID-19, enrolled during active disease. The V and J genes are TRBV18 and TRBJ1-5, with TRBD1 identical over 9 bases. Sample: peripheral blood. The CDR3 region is CASSPYHLLQGASNQPQHF. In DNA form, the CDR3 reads TGTGCCAGCTCACCATACCATTTGCTACAGGGGGCTAGCAATCAGCCCCAGCATTTT.